Below are 28 T cell receptor beta chains sequenced from a single sample in a study of cytomegalovirus exposure and HLA in healthy donors. With 60 Vbeta and 13 Jbeta primers, the PCR was carried out. Generated by immunoSEQ multiplex PCR, the TCRdb table keeps only in-frame clones and is missing some. This sample has over 150,000 clones; roughly 74% occur once, and the top ten carry less than 5%. Sequenced input: PBMCs. The origin of the receptors is a male donor in good health and CMV-seronegative.

This clone has only one observation. The V and J genes are TRBV4-1 and TRBJ1-5; TRBD1 matches at 9 bases. The germline V gene has CDR1 MGHRA and CDR2 YSYEKL. V lost 1 base to trimming and J lost 4 bases; unmatched junction nucleotides: 14. The CDR3 has 19 amino acids. CDR3 DNA sequence: TGCGCCAGCAGCCAAGGGAGTCACAGGGGGCCTTTAGGGAATCAGCCCCAGCATTTT. Translating it yields CASSQGSHRGPLGNQPQHF.

The V call is TRBV5-8, the J call TRBJ2-5; TRBD1 matches at 7 bases. CDR1 and CDR2 from the germline V gene are SGHTS and YDEGEE. The CDR3 covers 14 residues. J was trimmed by 2 bases and V by 3 bases; bases with no gene match: 4. As DNA, the CDR3 is TGTGCCAGCAGCTCCGGGACAGCACAAGAGACCCAGTACTTC. Translating gives CASSSGTAQETQYF.

The chain recombines TRBV9 with TRBJ1-2; a possible D gene is TRBD1 (5 bases). Germline CDR1 and CDR2: SGDLS and YYNGEE. The CDR3 loop spans 15 amino acids. V lost 3 bases and J 5 bases, leaving 17 bases between the germline ends. CDR3 amino acids: CASSASGTGAYGYTF. For the CDR3, the DNA is TGTGCCAGCAGCGCCAGCGGGACGGGTGCTTATGGCTACACCTTC.

J is TRBJ1-5 and V is TRBV7-6, with a tentative D call TRBD1 (5 bases). The germline V and J ends were trimmed by 0 bases and 2 bases, with 11 bases remaining between them. The CDR3 contains 16 residues. From germline, CDR1 is SGHVS and CDR2 FNYEAQ. The CDR3, as DNA: TGTGCCAGCAGCTTAGCGGGGCGCGGGGGCAATCAGCCCCAGCATTTT. Translated, it gives CASSLAGRGGNQPQHF.

The V call is TRBV5-1, the J call TRBJ2-1; 16 positions match TRBD2. The V gene's germline CDR1 is SGHRS and CDR2 YFSETQ. Germline trimming cut 3 bases from V and 0 bases from J; bases unmatched to any gene: 18. The CDR3 is made up of 23 amino acids. DNA of the CDR3: TGCGCCAGCAGCTCCCCCTTCTCCTCCGGGACTAGCGGGAGGGGGGCCTCCTACAATGAGCAGTTCTTC. This translates into CASSSPFSSGTSGRGASYNEQFF.

This sequence joins TRBV7-9 and TRBJ2-1; 9 bases map to TRBD1. V was pared by 5 bases and J by 1 base, with 3 bases of the junction left unmatched. CDR3 length: 15 residues. Germline lookup yields CDR1 SEHNR and CDR2 FQNEAQ (reference sequence). In DNA, the CDR3 is TGTGCCAGCAGCGACAGGGGGACGTCCTACAATGAGCAGTTCTTC. Translating gives CASSDRGTSYNEQFF.

The CDR3 sequence is CAWTPGRTYNSPLHF. The DNA for the CDR3 is TGTGCCTGGACTCCCGGGAGGACCTATAATTCACCCCTCCACTTT. The rearrangement joins TRBV30 to TRBJ1-6, with D unresolved. Germline V gene data show CDR1 as GTSNPN and CDR2 as SVGIG (reference sequence). V gave up 4 bases and J gave up 2 bases, with 12 bases separating them. This CDR3 contains 15 residues.

The chain is built from TRBV9 and TRBJ2-1, with 8 bases identical to TRBD2. Losses at the gene ends were 0 bases for V and 6 bases for J; bases not matched to a gene: 8. Germline V lookup: CDR1 SGDLS, CDR2 YYNGEE. There are 16 residues in the CDR3. The CDR3 nucleotides read TGTGCCAGCAGCGTAGTTCCGGCGGGGGGCCTCAATGAGCAGTTCTTC. It codes for CASSVVPAGGLNEQFF.

This clone has only one observation. A read error may produce the germline difference seen at one junction end. Here the CDR3 DNA reads TGTGCCAGCAGCCCTACCGGGACTAGTGCGAACGAGCAGTGCTTC. Its protein product is CASSPTGTSANEQCF. This chain uses TRBV7-9 with TRBJ2-7, with 8 bases identical to TRBD2. CDR1 SEHNR and CDR2 FQNEAQ come from the germline V gene (reference sequence). The CDR3 runs 15 residues.

V and J are TRBV7-6 and TRBJ1-5; the D gene is possibly TRBD1 (5 bases). Germline CDR1 reads SGHVS; CDR2 reads FNYEAQ. Trimming removed 0 bases at V and 5 bases at J, with 11 bases between. The CDR3 spans 15 residues. The CDR3 DNA reads as TGTGCCAGCAGCTTAGCGGGGGGGGAGGATCAGCCCCAGCATTTT. Translation gives CASSLAGGEDQPQHF.

The chain uses TRBV7-6 and TRBJ2-3, with D possibly being TRBD2 (7 bases). This CDR3 has 16 amino acids. Trimming removed 5 bases from V and 4 bases from J, with 19 bases in between. Germline CDR1 and CDR2: SGHVS and FNYEAQ. CDR3 loop: CASSLSGGVRADTQYF. The CDR3, as DNA: TGTGCCAGCAGCCTCTCGGGGGGCGTGAGGGCAGATACGCAGTATTTT.

In this sample, this clone turned up once. The rearrangement uses TRBV9 and TRBJ1-3, with D possibly TRBD1 on 5 matching bases. V lost 4 bases and J 2 bases, leaving 10 bases between the germline ends. Germline V lookup: CDR1 SGDLS, CDR2 YYNGEE. CDR3 length equals 14 residues. The CDR3 DNA follows: TGTGCCAGCAGCATCGGGACTGCTGGAAACACCATATATTTT. Translation: CASSIGTAGNTIYF.

V gene TRBV5-8 combines with J gene TRBJ1-5, with 8 bases fitting TRBD1. The CDR3 runs to 16 residues. Germline V gene lookup returns CDR1 SGHTS and CDR2 YDEGEE. Trimming took 4 bases from V and 3 from J; bases not matched to a gene: 9. CDR3 coding DNA: TGTGCCAGCAGCCTGACCAGGGGGCAGAACAATCAGCCCCAGCATTTT. Residues: CASSLTRGQNNQPQHF.

This clone was counted a few times. The chain couples TRBV6-6 to TRBJ1-1, with 8 bases aligning to TRBD1. Looked up from germline, CDR1 is MNHNY and CDR2 is SVGAGI (reference sequence). V dropped 2 bases and J dropped 6; count of bases not matched to a gene: 11. This CDR3 region has 16 residues. The chain's CDR3 is CASSYALTGARAEAFF. The CDR3 DNA is TGTGCCAGCAGTTACGCCCTGACAGGGGCGAGGGCTGAAGCTTTCTTT.

The gene calls are TRBV11-2 and TRBJ1-1; D is unresolved. The germline gives CDR1 SGHAT, CDR2 FQNNGV. V was trimmed by 5 bases and J by 6 bases, leaving 10 bases between them. There are 12 residues in the CDR3. The CDR3, as DNA: TGTGCCAGCAGCCCGGACTATTCTGAAGCTTTCTTT. It encodes CASSPDYSEAFF.

V usage is TRBV4-3 and J usage is TRBJ2-7; 9 nucleotides match TRBD2. CDR1 is LGHNA and CDR2 is YSLEER in the germline V gene. The CDR3 sequence is 16 residues long. With 0 bases clipped from V and 7 bases from J, the junction kept 10 bases outside the gene matches. The CDR3 is CASSQDERGARWEQYF. For the CDR3, the DNA is TGCGCCAGCAGCCAAGACGAGCGGGGGGCCCGTTGGGAGCAGTACTTC.

This rearrangement joins TRBV15 to TRBJ2-3; 14 bases align to TRBD2. The CDR3 sequence is 16 residues long. Germline V gene data show CDR1 as LNHNV and CDR2 as YYDKDF (reference sequence). The V and J ends lost 5 bases and 5 bases, in that order; junction bases with no gene match: 6. The CDR3 nucleotides read TGTGCCACCAGCCCGCGGACTAGCGGGGGGTTAGATACGCAGTATTTT. This codes for CATSPRTSGGLDTQYF. The whole variable domain, remainder taken from reference TRBV15 and TRBJ2-3, is DAMVIQNPRYQVTQFGKPVTLSCSQTLNHNVMYWYQQKSSQAPKLLFHYYDKDFNNEADTPDNFQSRRPNTSFCFLDIRSPGLGDTAMYLCATSPRTSGGLDTQYFGPGTRLTVL.

This chain uses TRBV5-4 with TRBJ1-1, with 12 bases that match TRBD1. Germline V CDR1 and CDR2: SGHNT, YYREEE (reference sequence). This CDR3 spans 15 amino acids. V gave up 4 bases and J gave up 6 bases; unmatched junction bases: 7. Here the CDR3 reads CASSANRDRGPEAFF. The CDR3 DNA reads TGTGCCAGCAGCGCCAACCGGGACAGGGGGCCTGAAGCTTTCTTT.

J is TRBJ2-7 and V is TRBV7-2, with D uncertain. The CDR3 is 12 residues long. V was trimmed by 0 bases and J by 3 bases, leaving 3 bases between them. Germline V lookup: CDR1 SGHTA, CDR2 FQGNSA. As DNA, the CDR3 is TGTGCCAGCAGCTTAGCCCTCTACGAGCAGTACTTC. Its protein is CASSLALYEQYF.

This clone was counted only a few times. The V call is TRBV6-5, the J call TRBJ2-1; 10 bases agree with TRBD1. The V gene end was trimmed by 5 bases and the J gene end by 8 bases; junction bases not matched to a gene: 6. Per germline, CDR1 MNHEY and CDR2 SVGAGI. The CDR3 totals 14 residues. CDR3 in amino acids: CASSAGQGRDEQFF. The CDR3 DNA sequence: TGTGCCAGCAGTGCGGGACAGGGGCGGGATGAGCAGTTCTTC.

V usage is TRBV27 and J usage is TRBJ2-7, with 7 bases aligning to TRBD2. Germline trimming cut 6 bases from V and 3 bases from J; bases unmatched to any gene: 5. In germline, CDR1 is MNHEY, CDR2 SMNVEV (reference sequence). CDR3 length: 13 amino acids. CDR3 in amino acids: CASRPGRYYEQYF. For the CDR3, the DNA is TGTGCCAGCAGGCCCGGGAGGTACTACGAGCAGTACTTC.

Concerning this clone: Other DNA sequences in the same sample also yield this CDR3. V and J are TRBV7-9 and TRBJ1-4; D not resolved. Trimming shortened V by 2 bases and J by 0 bases, and 4 bases separated the two germline ends. This CDR3 is 14 amino acids long. The germline V gene has CDR1 SEHNR and CDR2 FQNEAQ (reference sequence). The CDR3, as DNA: TGTGCCAGCAGCTTACGAGCAACTAATGAAAAACTGTTTTTT. Translating it yields CASSLRATNEKLFF.

This clone showed up just a few times. The chain joins TRBV29-1 to TRBJ2-3, with D maybe TRBD2 (5 bases). Deletions cut 6 bases from V and 0 bases from J, with 10 bases between. CDR1 and CDR2 from the germline V gene are SQVTM and ANQGSEA. There are 13 residues in the CDR3. The CDR3 nucleotides are TGCAGCGTCTTCTGGACTAGCACAGATACGCAGTATTTT. Protein: CSVFWTSTDTQYF.

The chain links TRBV28 to TRBJ2-1; D not certain. Trimming cost V 1 base and J 8 bases, with 6 bases left between them. The germline gives CDR1 MDHEN, CDR2 SYDVKM. This CDR3 comprises 12 residues. In nucleotides, the CDR3 is TGTGCCAGCAGTTTATTGCGATATGAGCAGTTCTTC. As protein: CASSLLRYEQFF.

This chain links TRBV5-4 with TRBJ1-1, with 10 bases that match TRBD1. The CDR3 has 15 residues. With V trimmed by 4 bases and J by 5 bases, 8 bases remained unmatched. The germline gives CDR1 SGHNT, CDR2 YYREEE (reference sequence). The CDR3 is CASSLWTGGRTEAFF. The CDR3 DNA reads as TGTGCCAGCAGCCTCTGGACAGGGGGACGAACTGAAGCTTTCTTT.

V usage is TRBV9 and J usage is TRBJ2-3; D is perhaps TRBD2 (6 bases). This CDR3 contains 14 residues. The germline V gene encodes CDR1 SGDLS and CDR2 YYNGEE. Trimming removed 4 bases from V and 4 bases from J, with 13 bases in between. The CDR3 sequence: CASSPLGGADTQYF. In nucleotides, the CDR3 is TGTGCCAGCAGCCCGTTAGGAGGGGCAGATACGCAGTATTTT. Supplemented by reference TRBV9 and TRBJ2-3, the full variable domain reads DSGVTQTPKHLITATGQRVTLRCSPRSGDLSVYWYQQSLDQGLQFLIQYYNGEERAKGNILERFSAQQFPDLHSELNLSSLELGDSALYFCASSPLGGADTQYFGPGTRLTVL.

The rearrangement uses TRBV30 and TRBJ2-5; 7 nucleotides agree with TRBD1. The closer fit of TRBJ2-7 to the DNA end suggests the J call may be wrong. The length of the CDR3 is 13 residues. The germline CDR1 and CDR2 sequences are GTSNPN and SVGIG (reference sequence). CDR3 nucleotide sequence: TGTGCCTGGAGAGCGGACAGGTCCTACGAGCAGTACTTC. Translating it yields CAWRADRSYEQYF.

The chain employs TRBV27 and TRBJ2-4; 9 bases are a match to TRBD2. The CDR3 runs to 15 residues. In germline, CDR1 is MNHEY, CDR2 SMNVEV (reference sequence). Unmatched junction bases numbered 6, after V lost 4 bases and J lost 5 bases. CDR3 DNA sequence: TGTGCCAGCAGTTCCCAGCGGGGGGCAGAAAACATTCAGTACTTC. This gives the protein CASSSQRGAENIQYF.